This TCR beta chain is drawn from a study of blood T cells in healthy people across ages. Alongside a J-beta primer mix, a sample-barcoded 5' primer served in a second PCR lasting roughly 7 to 11 cycles. TCRdb ran MiXCR on the 5' RACE reads and lists one entry per CDR3 protein. The repertoire holds about 1,800,000 distinct CDR3 sequences, with about 30% as singletons. J was trimmed by 5 bases and V by 5 bases; bases with no gene match: 5. This CDR3 spans 14 amino acids. The table lists this clonotype with a few counts. This chain uses TRBV12-3 or TRBV12-4 with TRBJ2-3; 9 bases map to TRBD2. Sequenced sample: blood. The clonotype comes from a woman aged 25 to 39 in good health. The DNA of the CDR3 is TGTGCCAGCAGTAGAAGCGGGGGGAAAGATACGCAGTATTTT. This translates into CASSRSGGKDTQYF.